One and the same sample provided the 15 T cell receptor beta chains below, sequenced in a study of shared clonotypes between healthy human individuals. Using immunoSEQ multiplex PCR, the repertoire was profiled, and TCRdb retains in-frame clones only, with some absent. The table includes 450,000 to 500,000 clones, roughly 85% detected once. The sequencing sample was made of PBMCs. These receptors were taken from a woman aged 40 to 50 in good health. Some clones in this sample may be carry-over from other donors' samples.

The J gene is TRBJ2-2, the V gene TRBV7-9, with TRBD1 identical over 8 bases. CDR1 and CDR2 (germline): SEHNR, FQNEAQ (reference sequence). The CDR3 sequence is 15 residues long. The V and J ends lost 5 bases and 1 base, in that order; junction bases with no gene match: 3. This CDR3 reads CASSGGTGNTGELFF. In nucleotides, the CDR3 is TGTGCCAGCAGCGGCGGGACAGGGAACACCGGGGAGCTGTTTTTT. The full variable domain, its missing parts supplied by reference TRBV7-9 and TRBJ2-2, is DTGVSQNPRHKITKRGQNVTFRCDPISEHNRLYWYRQTLGQGPEFLTYFQNEAQLEKSRLLSDRFSAERPKGSFSTLEIQRTEQGDSAMYLCASSGGTGNTGELFFGEGSRLTVL.

V is TRBV9 and J is TRBJ2-7; 9 bases align to TRBD2. The CDR3 contains 15 residues. Germline CDR1 SGDLS, CDR2 YYNGEE. Trimming removed 4 bases from V and 2 bases from J; junction bases left unmatched: 7. In DNA form, the CDR3 reads TGTGCCAGCAGCCCCAGACTAGCGGAACCCTACGAGCAGTACTTC. It yields the protein CASSPRLAEPYEQYF. Drawing the rest from reference TRBV9 and TRBJ2-7, the complete variable domain is DSGVTQTPKHLITATGQRVTLRCSPRSGDLSVYWYQQSLDQGLQFLIQYYNGEERAKGNILERFSAQQFPDLHSELNLSSLELGDSALYFCASSPRLAEPYEQYFGPGTRLTVT.

Note on this clone: This sample also contains other DNA sequences that code for the same CDR3. The J gene is TRBJ2-6, the V gene TRBV5-1; D unresolved. Germline CDR1 reads SGHRS; CDR2 reads YFSETQ. The CDR3 contains 14 residues. The germline V and J ends were trimmed by 1 base and 2 bases, with 4 bases remaining between them. The DNA for the CDR3 is TGCGCCAGCAGCTTGAGTGCTGGGGCCAACGTCCTGACTTTC. As protein: CASSLSAGANVLTF.

The rearrangement links TRBV7-2 to TRBJ2-1; D may match TRBD1 or TRBD2 (6 bases each). Trimming left V 4 bases short and J 0 bases short, with 13 bases between. The length of the CDR3 is 16 residues. Germline V lookup: CDR1 SGHTA, CDR2 FQGNSA. The CDR3 spells CASSSKGGGSYNEQFF. CDR3 DNA: TGTGCCAGCAGCTCCAAGGGGGGAGGCTCCTACAATGAGCAGTTCTTC.

The V and J genes are TRBV28 and TRBJ2-7; no firm D call. The length of the CDR3 is 15 residues. Germline V gene data show CDR1 as MDHEN and CDR2 as SYDVKM. Deletions cut 2 bases from V and 0 bases from J, with 11 bases between. In DNA, the CDR3 is TGTGCCAGCAGTTTAAGGCAGGTTAGCTCCTACGAGCAGTACTTC. It codes for CASSLRQVSSYEQYF.

The J gene is TRBJ2-1, the V gene TRBV11-2; 7 bases line up with TRBD1. Per the germline V gene, CDR1 is SGHAT and CDR2 is FQNNGV. The CDR3 spans 13 residues. V trimming: 3 bases; J trimming: 5 bases; junction bases outside the gene matches: 1. For the CDR3, the DNA is TGTGCCAGCAGCTTCGACAGGGACAATGAGCAGTTCTTC. Amino acids: CASSFDRDNEQFF.

The rearrangement uses TRBV5-1 and TRBJ1-4; TRBD1 matches 7 bases. This CDR3 is 15 amino acids long. With 0 bases clipped from V and 2 bases from J, the junction kept 1 base outside the gene matches. Germline V gene lookup returns CDR1 SGHRS and CDR2 YFSETQ. In nucleotides, the CDR3 is TGCGCCAGCAGCTTGGCGACAGGGACTAATGAAAAACTGTTTTTT. Its translation: CASSLATGTNEKLFF. The full variable domain, with the rest looked up from reference TRBV5-1 and TRBJ1-4, is KAGVTQTPRYLIKTRGQQVTLSCSPISGHRSVSWYQQTPGQGLQFLFEYFSETQRNKGNFPGRFSGRQFSNSRSEMNVSTLELGDSALYLCASSLATGTNEKLFFGSGTQLSVL.

This clone was detected many times. The sample has other DNA sequences that encode this CDR3 too. The J gene is TRBJ2-1, the V gene TRBV7-9; 7 nucleotides align to TRBD2. V dropped 5 bases and J dropped 4; count of bases not matched to a gene: 11. Germline values: CDR1 SEHNR, CDR2 FQNEAQ (reference sequence). This CDR3 comprises 16 residues. The CDR3 region has the DNA TGTGCCAGCAGCCCCCGGGGCGGGAGCGCTTACAATGAGCAGTTCTTC. Its protein product is CASSPRGGSAYNEQFF.

This chain links TRBV5-1 with TRBJ2-6; 8 bases map to TRBD1. The length of the CDR3 is 18 residues. Germline CDR1 SGHRS, CDR2 YFSETQ. J was trimmed by 0 bases and V by 4 bases; bases with no gene match: 9. The CDR3 here is CASSAAGGSGSGANVLTF. In nucleotides, the CDR3 is TGCGCCAGCAGCGCAGCAGGGGGCTCAGGCTCTGGGGCCAACGTCCTGACTTTC.

The chain couples TRBV7-2 to TRBJ2-3; the D gene could be TRBD1 or TRBD2 (5 bases each). Trimming pared 5 bases from V and 5 bases from J, leaving 20 bases between. Germline V lookup: CDR1 SGHTA, CDR2 FQGNSA. The CDR3 consists of 16 residues. In DNA form, the CDR3 reads TGTGCCAGCAGCCACCCGAGGTGGGGGACCGGAGATACGCAGTATTTT. It encodes CASSHPRWGTGDTQYF. Drawing the rest from reference TRBV7-2 and TRBJ2-3, the complete variable domain is GAGVSQSPSNKVTEKGKDVELRCDPISGHTALYWYRQSLGQGLEFLIYFQGNSAPDKSGLPSDRFSAERTGGSVSTLTIQRTQQEDSAVYLCASSHPRWGTGDTQYFGPGTRLTVL.

The chain uses TRBV6-1 and TRBJ2-1; D possibly uses TRBD1 or TRBD2 (5 bases each). The CDR3 extends over 14 amino acids. Germline V CDR1 and CDR2: MNHNS, SASEGT. The V and J ends lost 9 bases and 0 bases respectively, with 12 bases between them. The CDR3 region is CASTRDRSYNEQFF. In DNA form, the CDR3 reads TGTGCCAGTACCAGGGACCGCTCCTACAATGAGCAGTTCTTC.

The V call is TRBV6-6, the J call TRBJ2-3, with D perhaps matching TRBD1 (5 bases). Looked up from germline, CDR1 is MNHNY and CDR2 is SVGAGI (reference sequence). V was shortened by 10 bases and J by 6 bases, with 17 bases between the two germline ends. CDR3 length: 13 amino acids. For the CDR3, the DNA is TGTGCCACCCATCACTCTCCAGGGGATACGCAGTATTTT. This encodes CATHHSPGDTQYF.

The chain is built from TRBV30 and TRBJ1-2; 7 bases align to TRBD1. J was trimmed by 8 bases and V by 1 base; bases with no gene match: 13. The CDR3 runs 15 residues. In germline, CDR1 is GTSNPN, CDR2 SVGIG (reference sequence). The CDR3 DNA follows: TGTGCCTGGAGTGCCCACAGACAGGGCCAAGGAGGCTACACCTTC. Translation gives CAWSAHRQGQGGYTF.

The rearrangement links TRBV28 to TRBJ1-2; D not resolved. Germline CDR1 reads MDHEN; CDR2 reads SYDVKM. This CDR3 has 12 amino acids. The chain's CDR3 is CESSDRNYGYTF. CDR3 sequence (DNA): TGTGAGTCCTCCGATCGTAACTATGGCTACACCTTC.

The chain has TRBV5-6 and TRBJ2-3; 10 bases align to TRBD2. The CDR3 consists of 15 residues. Germline V gene lookup returns CDR1 SGHDT and CDR2 YYEEEE. V was pared by 4 bases and J by 6 bases, with 8 bases of the junction left unmatched. CDR3 DNA sequence: TGTGCCAGCAGCGCAACTAGCGGGATGGATGATACGCAGTATTTT. This encodes CASSATSGMDDTQYF.